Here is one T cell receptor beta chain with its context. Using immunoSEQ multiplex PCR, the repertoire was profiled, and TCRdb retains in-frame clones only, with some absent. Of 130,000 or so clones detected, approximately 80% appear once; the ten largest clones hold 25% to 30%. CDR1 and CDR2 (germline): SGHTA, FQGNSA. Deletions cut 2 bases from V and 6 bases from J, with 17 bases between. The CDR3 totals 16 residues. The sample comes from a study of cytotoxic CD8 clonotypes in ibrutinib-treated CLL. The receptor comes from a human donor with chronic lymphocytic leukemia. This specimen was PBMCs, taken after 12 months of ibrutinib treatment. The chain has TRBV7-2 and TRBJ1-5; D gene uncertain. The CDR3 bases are TGTGCCAGCAGCTTATTTGGTCGGGGAGTCACTCAGCCCCAGCATTTT. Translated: CASSLFGRGVTQPQHF.